The source of this T cell receptor beta chain is a study of T cells in Graves' hyperthyroidism and ophthalmopathy. Study-wide points: A median about 6 months before onset, the model predicted ophthalmopathy. Blood also carried most thyroid clonotypes expanded above 0.001.

RNA transcripts yielded amplified TCR beta CDR3 regions. The HTBI set primed first-round TCR CDR3 RT-PCR. TCRdb reprocessed the multiplex PCR reads via MiXCR and lists one record per CDR3 protein. The repertoire includes hundreds of thousands of distinct CDR3 sequences, roughly 20% of them detected once, and more than 30% sits in the top ten. In germline, CDR1 is MNHEY, CDR2 SMNVEV (reference sequence). After removal of 5 bases from V and 3 bases from J, the junction contained 10 bases not matched to a gene. The CDR3 contains 15 residues. Approximately 9.3 ml of fresh peripheral blood supplied the PBMCs. This clonotype turned up a few times. What it recognizes is unknown.

The chain employs TRBV27 and TRBJ2-7; 7 bases fit TRBD1. The source of this sequence is a young man with Graves' ophthalmopathy. The sample taken for sequencing was blood. The CDR3: CASSPQGEGDYEQYF. The CDR3 nucleotides are TGTGCCAGCAGTCCCCAGGGGGAAGGGGACTACGAGCAGTACTTC.